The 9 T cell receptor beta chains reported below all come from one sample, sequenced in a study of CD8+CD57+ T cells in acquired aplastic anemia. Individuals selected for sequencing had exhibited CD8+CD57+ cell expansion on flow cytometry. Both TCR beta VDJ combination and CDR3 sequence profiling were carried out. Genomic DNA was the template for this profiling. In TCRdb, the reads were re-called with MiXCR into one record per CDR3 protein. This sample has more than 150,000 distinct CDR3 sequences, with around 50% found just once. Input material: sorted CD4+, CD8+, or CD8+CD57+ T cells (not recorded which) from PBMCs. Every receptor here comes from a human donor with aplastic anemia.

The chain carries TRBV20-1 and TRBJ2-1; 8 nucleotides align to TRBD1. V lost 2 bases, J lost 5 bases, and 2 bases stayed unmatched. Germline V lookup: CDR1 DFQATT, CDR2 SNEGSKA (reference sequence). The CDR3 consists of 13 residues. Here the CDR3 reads CSARRDRNNEQFF. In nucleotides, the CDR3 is TGCAGTGCTAGAAGGGACAGGAACAATGAGCAGTTCTTC.

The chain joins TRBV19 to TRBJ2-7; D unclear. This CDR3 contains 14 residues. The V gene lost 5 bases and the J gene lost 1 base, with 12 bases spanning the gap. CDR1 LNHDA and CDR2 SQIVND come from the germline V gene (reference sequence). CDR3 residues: CASSPGRISYEQYF. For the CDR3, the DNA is TGTGCCAGTAGTCCAGGACGGATATCCTACGAGCAGTACTTC. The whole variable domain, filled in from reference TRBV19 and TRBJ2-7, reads DGGITQSPKYLFRKEGQNVTLSCEQNLNHDAMYWYRQDPGQGLRLIYYSQIVNDFQKGDIAEGYSVSREKKESFPLTVTSAQKNPTAFYLCASSPGRISYEQYFGPGTRLTVT.

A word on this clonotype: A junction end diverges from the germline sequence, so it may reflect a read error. The CDR3 region has the DNA TGTGCCACCAGTGATGGGGGACAGGGGAACACTGAAGCTTCCTTT. Translated, it gives CATSDGGQGNTEASF. J is TRBJ1-1 and V is TRBV24-1, with TRBD1 identical over 10 bases. Germline V gene lookup returns CDR1 KGHDR and CDR2 SFDVKD. The CDR3 consists of 15 residues.

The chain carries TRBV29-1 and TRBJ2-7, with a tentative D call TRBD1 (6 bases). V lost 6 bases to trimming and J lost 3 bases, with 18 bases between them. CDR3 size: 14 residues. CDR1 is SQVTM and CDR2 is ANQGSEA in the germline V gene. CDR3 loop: CSVTTGSDIYEQYF. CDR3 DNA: TGCAGCGTGACGACAGGTTCCGATATCTACGAGCAGTACTTC.

The DNA of the CDR3 is TGTGCCAGCAGCCCAGCGGGAGAGAATAATGAGCAGTTCTTC. As protein: CASSPAGENNEQFF. V usage is TRBV7-9 and J usage is TRBJ2-1, with TRBD2 matching over 8 bases. Per germline, CDR1 SEHNR and CDR2 FQNEAQ (reference sequence). V gave up 5 bases and J gave up 7 bases; unmatched junction bases: 7. CDR3 length: 14 amino acids.

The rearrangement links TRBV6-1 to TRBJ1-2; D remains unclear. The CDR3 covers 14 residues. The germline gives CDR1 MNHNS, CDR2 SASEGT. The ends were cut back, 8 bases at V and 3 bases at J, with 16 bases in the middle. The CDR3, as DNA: TGTGCCAGCGCCCAGGAGGCAGCGTACTATGGCTACACCTTC. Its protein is CASAQEAAYYGYTF.

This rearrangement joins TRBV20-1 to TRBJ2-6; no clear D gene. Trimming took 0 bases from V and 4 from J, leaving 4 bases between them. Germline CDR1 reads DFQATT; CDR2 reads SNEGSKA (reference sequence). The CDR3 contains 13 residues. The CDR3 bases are TGCAGTGCTAGAGATAACGGGGCCAACGTCCTGACTTTC. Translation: CSARDNGANVLTF.

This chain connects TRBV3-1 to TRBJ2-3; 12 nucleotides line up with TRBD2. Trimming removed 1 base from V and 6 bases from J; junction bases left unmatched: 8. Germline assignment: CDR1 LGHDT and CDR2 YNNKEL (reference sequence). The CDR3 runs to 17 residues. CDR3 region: CASSQALAGGLRDTQYF. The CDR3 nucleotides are TGTGCCAGCAGCCAAGCACTAGCGGGAGGCCTCAGGGATACGCAGTATTTT.

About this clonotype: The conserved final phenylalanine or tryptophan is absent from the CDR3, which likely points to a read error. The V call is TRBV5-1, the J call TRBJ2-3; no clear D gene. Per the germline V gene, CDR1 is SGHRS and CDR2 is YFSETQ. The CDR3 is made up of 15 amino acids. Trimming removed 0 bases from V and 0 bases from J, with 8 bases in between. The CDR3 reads CASSLDGSSTDTQYV. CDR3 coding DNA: TGCGCCAGCAGCTTGGACGGATCTAGCACAGATACGCAGTATGTT.